The 31 T cell receptor beta chains reported below all come from one sample, sequenced in a study of blood T cell repertoires in COVID-19. Assay: immunoSEQ multiplex PCR; the TCRdb copy retains only in-frame clones and omits some. The sample includes around 210,000 clones, 75% to 85% of them seen just once. The sequenced sample was peripheral blood. The receptors shown here come from a man aged 50-59 years with COVID-19, enrolled during active disease.

This clone was recorded once. The chain has TRBV2 and TRBJ1-5, with 7 positions matching TRBD1. The length of the CDR3 is 13 residues. Unmatched junction bases numbered 6, after V lost 6 bases and J lost 7 bases. Germline values: CDR1 SNHLY, CDR2 FYNNEI. CDR3 nucleotides: TGTGCCAGCAGCCTGACAGGGCACCAGCCCCAGCATTTT. Translated, it gives CASSLTGHQPQHF.

The sample holds a few counts of this clone. This chain connects TRBV5-1 to TRBJ2-1; no clear D gene. The germline V gene has CDR1 SGHRS and CDR2 YFSETQ. Trimming removed 3 bases at V and 3 bases at J, with 13 bases between. This CDR3 contains 15 residues. The CDR3 sequence is CASSYSLADYNEQFF. In DNA form, the CDR3 reads TGCGCCAGCAGCTACAGTTTGGCAGACTACAATGAGCAGTTCTTC.

The V gene is TRBV20-1, the J gene TRBJ2-1; 16 positions match TRBD2. Trimming cost V 3 bases and J 13 bases; bases outside gene matches: 6. Germline V gives CDR1 DFQATT, CDR2 SNEGSKA (reference sequence). The length of the CDR3 is 14 residues. The CDR3 reads CSASGTSGGVGQFF. The CDR3 DNA reads as TGCAGTGCTAGTGGGACTAGCGGGGGGGTAGGTCAGTTCTTC.

The genes are TRBV11-2 and TRBJ1-1, with 8 bases matching TRBD1. Germline V gene sequence: CDR1 SGHAT, CDR2 FQNNGV. V lost 5 bases and J lost 1; bases outside the gene matches: 6. The CDR3 is made up of 15 amino acids. CDR3 bases: TGTGCCAGCAGCCCATGGACAGGGCGGAACACTGAAGCTTTCTTT. Translated, it gives CASSPWTGRNTEAFF. Filled out from reference TRBV11-2 and TRBJ1-1, the complete variable domain reads EAGVAQSPRYKIIEKRQSVAFWCNPISGHATLYWYQQILGQGPKLLIQFQNNGVVDDSQLPKDRFSAERLKGVDSTLKIQPAKLEDSAVYLCASSPWTGRNTEAFFGQGTRLTVV.

Here the CDR3 DNA reads TGCGCCAGCAGCCAAGATCTGGAGACAGGGGGCAATCAGCCCCAGCATTTT. Translation gives CASSQDLETGGNQPQHF. The V gene is TRBV4-1, the J gene TRBJ1-5; 8 positions match TRBD1. V trimming: 0 bases; J trimming: 2 bases; junction bases outside the gene matches: 6. The CDR3 runs 17 residues. The germline V gene encodes CDR1 MGHRA and CDR2 YSYEKL.

The genes are TRBV7-9 and TRBJ1-1; tentative D call: TRBD1 (5 bases). Germline CDR1 SEHNR, CDR2 FQNEAQ (reference sequence). CDR3 size: 12 residues. The V end was cut by 4 bases, the J end by 4 bases, with 7 bases between. CDR3 amino acids: CASSYGGTEAFF. In DNA, the CDR3 is TGTGCCAGCAGCTACGGGGGCACTGAAGCTTTCTTT.

The rearrangement links TRBV2 to TRBJ2-1; D is perhaps TRBD1 (5 bases). The CDR3 loop spans 15 amino acids. The germline V gene encodes CDR1 SNHLY and CDR2 FYNNEI. Between the trimmed V and J ends, which lost 2 bases and 7 bases, there was a span of 15 bases. CDR3 DNA: TGTGCCAGCAGTGAACCTAGGGGCGCGAGGAATGAGCAGTTCTTC. Translating gives CASSEPRGARNEQFF.

V is TRBV19 and J is TRBJ2-3, with D possibly being TRBD2 (7 bases). V gave up 3 bases and J gave up 2 bases, with 15 bases separating them. CDR3 length: 16 amino acids. Per germline, CDR1 LNHDA and CDR2 SQIVND (reference sequence). CDR3 bases: TGTGCCAGTAGTATTGAGCGAGGGGGGGCCACAGATACGCAGTATTTT. Translating gives CASSIERGGATDTQYF.

With regard to this clone: The same CDR3 is also encoded by other DNA sequences in this sample. The chain is built from TRBV2 and TRBJ2-5; D gene ambiguous. The CDR3 is 13 residues long. The germline V gene has CDR1 SNHLY and CDR2 FYNNEI. Trimming removed 2 bases at V and 2 bases at J, with 6 bases between. The CDR3 spells CASSESVQETQYF. CDR3 coding DNA: TGTGCCAGCAGTGAATCGGTTCAAGAGACCCAGTACTTC. The whole variable domain, filled in from reference TRBV2 and TRBJ2-5, reads EPEVTQTPSHQVTQMGQEVILRCVPISNHLYFYWYRQILGQKVEFLVSFYNNEISEKSEIFDDQFSVERPDGSNFTLKIRSTKLEDSAMYFCASSESVQETQYFGPGTRLLVL.

The chain employs TRBV6-5 and TRBJ2-7; TRBD2 agrees at 7 bases. J was trimmed by 5 bases and V by 6 bases; bases with no gene match: 7. The CDR3 runs to 13 residues. CDR1 and CDR2 from the germline V gene are MNHEY and SVGAGI. DNA of the CDR3: TGTGCCAGCAGCGCCGGGGGGATCAACGAGCAGTACTTC. This translates into CASSAGGINEQYF.

This chain uses TRBV7-2 with TRBJ2-7, with 10 positions matching TRBD1. The V gene's germline CDR1 is SGHTA and CDR2 FQGNSA. J gave up 7 bases and V 4 bases, and 4 bases lay outside the gene matches. CDR3 length: 13 amino acids. The CDR3 nucleotides are TGTGCCAGCAGCTGGGACAGGGGCCAAGAGCAGTACTTC. Its protein product is CASSWDRGQEQYF.

The chain recombines TRBV5-1 with TRBJ2-2; perhaps TRBD2 as D (5 bases). This CDR3 has 15 residues. CDR1 SGHRS and CDR2 YFSETQ come from the germline V gene. The V and J ends lost 3 bases and 0 bases respectively, with 9 bases between them. CDR3 DNA: TGCGCCAGCAGCTGGACTTCTCCGAACACCGGGGAGCTGTTTTTT. Its protein product is CASSWTSPNTGELFF.

The rearrangement uses TRBV7-6 and TRBJ1-2; the D gene is possibly TRBD1 (6 bases). CDR3 length: 14 amino acids. Trimming took off 5 bases at V and 0 bases at J, with 10 bases between the two ends. Germline V lookup: CDR1 SGHVS, CDR2 FNYEAQ. CDR3 coding DNA: TGTGCCAGCAGCCGGGACAAAGCTAACTATGGCTACACCTTC. Its protein is CASSRDKANYGYTF. Complete variable domain (other parts from reference TRBV7-6 and TRBJ1-2): GAGVSQSPRYKVTKRGQDVALRCDPISGHVSLYWYRQALGQGPEFLTYFNYEAQQDKSGLPNDRFSAERPEGSISTLTIQRTEQRDSAMYRCASSRDKANYGYTFGSGTRLTVV.

The rearrangement uses TRBV6-5 and TRBJ1-3; D unresolved. The germline gives CDR1 MNHEY, CDR2 SVGAGI. The CDR3 is made up of 15 amino acids. V lost 6 bases, J lost 2 bases, and 14 bases lay in between. The CDR3 bases are TGTGCCAGCAGGGTTTCTCCGGGGACTGGAAACACCATATATTTT. Translated: CASRVSPGTGNTIYF.

This chain uses TRBV7-6 with TRBJ2-5; the D gene is possibly TRBD2 (5 bases). Trimming removed 4 bases at V and 3 bases at J, with 12 bases between. The CDR3 extends over 14 amino acids. CDR1 and CDR2 from the germline V gene are SGHVS and FNYEAQ. In DNA, the CDR3 is TGTGCCAGCAGCTCACGGGGAATGGAAGAGACCCAGTACTTC. This codes for CASSSRGMEETQYF. Drawing the rest from reference TRBV7-6 and TRBJ2-5, the complete variable domain is GAGVSQSPRYKVTKRGQDVALRCDPISGHVSLYWYRQALGQGPEFLTYFNYEAQQDKSGLPNDRFSAERPEGSISTLTIQRTEQRDSAMYRCASSSRGMEETQYFGPGTRLLVL.

This sequence joins TRBV9 and TRBJ2-7; 12 bases agree with TRBD1. CDR3 length equals 15 residues. Trimming cost V 4 bases and J 5 bases; bases outside gene matches: 7. Germline V gene lookup returns CDR1 SGDLS and CDR2 YYNGEE. DNA for the CDR3: TGTGCCAGCAGCCAAAGGGGGACAGGGGGCAACGAGCAGTACTTC. Its translation: CASSQRGTGGNEQYF.

The V and J genes are TRBV6-6 and TRBJ1-6; no clear D. V was clipped by 8 bases and J by 2 bases, with 13 bases between them. The germline V gene has CDR1 MNHNY and CDR2 SVGAGI (reference sequence). The CDR3 contains 15 residues. CDR3 region: CASSQSSPYNSPLHF. CDR3 sequence (DNA): TGTGCCAGCTCGCAGTCCAGTCCCTATAATTCACCCCTCCACTTT.

The V and J genes are TRBV19 and TRBJ2-3, with 11 bases lining up with TRBD1. The CDR3 spans 14 residues. The V segment lost 5 bases and the J segment 6 bases; nucleotides outside the gene matches: 4. CDR1 is LNHDA, CDR2 SQIVND, per germline (reference sequence). DNA of the CDR3: TGTGCCAGTAGTCAAAGGGACAGGGGGGATACGCAGTATTTT. Protein: CASSQRDRGDTQYF.

This clone came up once. The rearrangement joins TRBV5-4 to TRBJ2-3; 8 positions agree with TRBD2. Losses at the gene ends were 2 bases for V and 3 bases for J; bases not matched to a gene: 5. This CDR3 has 15 residues. Germline assignment: CDR1 SGHNT and CDR2 YYREEE (reference sequence). The CDR3 DNA sequence: TGTGCCAGCAGCTTAGGGCGGGGGGAAACAGATACGCAGTATTTT. Translating gives CASSLGRGETDTQYF.

The V call is TRBV19, the J call TRBJ2-2, with D perhaps TRBD1 (6 bases). CDR1 and CDR2 from the germline V gene are LNHDA and SQIVND (reference sequence). V was cut by 3 bases and J by 6 bases, with 14 bases left in between. The CDR3 has 15 residues. This CDR3 is CASSMKTRGPGELFF. As DNA, the CDR3 is TGTGCCAGTAGTATGAAGACCAGGGGTCCCGGGGAGCTGTTTTTT.

In its sample, this clone was seen once. This chain joins TRBV6-5 and TRBJ2-7; a weak D match, TRBD2 (6 bases). Germline assignment: CDR1 MNHEY and CDR2 SVGAGI. V lost 11 bases, J lost 2 bases, and 16 bases lay in between. The CDR3 totals 13 residues. The CDR3: CAASNRGAYEQYF. The CDR3 DNA reads as TGTGCCGCATCTAATCGCGGGGCCTACGAGCAGTACTTC.

The chain has TRBV2 and TRBJ2-1, with 9 bases that match TRBD2. From germline, CDR1 is SNHLY and CDR2 FYNNEI. There are 15 residues in the CDR3. V lost 3 bases and J lost 3; bases outside the gene matches: 3. The CDR3 protein is CASSEGTSFYNEQFF. In DNA, the CDR3 is TGTGCCAGCAGTGAGGGGACTAGCTTCTACAATGAGCAGTTCTTC.

This chain joins TRBV6-5 and TRBJ2-7; 10 bases are a match to TRBD2. CDR1 is MNHEY and CDR2 is SVGAGI in the germline V gene. The CDR3 loop spans 15 amino acids. V was pared by 5 bases and J by 2 bases, with 6 bases of the junction left unmatched. The CDR3 DNA follows: TGTGCCAGCAGTCCTCAAGCGGGGGGGACCTACGAGCAGTACTTC. It is translated as CASSPQAGGTYEQYF.

The chain recombines TRBV14 with TRBJ2-7; 9 positions agree with TRBD2. CDR1 and CDR2 (germline): SGHDN, FVKESK. This CDR3 is built from 16 residues. The V gene end was trimmed by 1 base and the J gene end by 3 bases; junction bases not matched to a gene: 7. The CDR3 sequence: CASSQALAGSNYEQYF. In nucleotides, the CDR3 is TGTGCCAGCAGCCAAGCCCTAGCGGGATCTAACTACGAGCAGTACTTC.

This chain joins TRBV2 and TRBJ1-5, with 7 nucleotides matching TRBD1. Looked up from germline, CDR1 is SNHLY and CDR2 is FYNNEI. The CDR3 consists of 15 residues. The junction had 9 bases not matched to a gene; V was cut back by 3 bases and J by 7 bases. The CDR3 DNA is TGTGCCAGCAGTGAGGAGGGGGCTGTAGGGCAGCCCCAGCATTTT. It translates to CASSEEGAVGQPQHF.

CDR3 amino acids: CASSPYRQNQETQYF. The CDR3 coding sequence is TGTGCCAGCTCACCGTACCGACAGAACCAAGAGACCCAGTACTTC. The genes are TRBV18 and TRBJ2-5, with D perhaps matching TRBD1 (5 bases). From germline, CDR1 is KGHSH and CDR2 LQKENI. The CDR3 runs to 15 residues. V gave up 3 bases and J gave up 0 bases, with 11 bases separating them.

The chain joins TRBV7-2 to TRBJ2-3, with 9 bases fitting TRBD2. With 6 bases clipped from V and 7 bases from J, the junction kept 17 bases outside the gene matches. The CDR3 is made up of 17 amino acids. Germline CDR1 SGHTA, CDR2 FQGNSA. In DNA, the CDR3 is TGTGCCAGCAGTTATCTGGGAGGTAGCGGGGGAACGAATACGCAGTATTTT. It yields the protein CASSYLGGSGGTNTQYF.

This clone appeared a single time. CDR3 nucleotide sequence: TGTGCCAGCAGGGCCCCGGGACACCTCACCGGGGAGCTGTTTTTT. This encodes CASRAPGHLTGELFF. V and J are TRBV5-6 and TRBJ2-2, with TRBD1 as a possible D gene (6 bases). CDR3 size: 15 residues. The V gene lost 5 bases and the J gene lost 4 bases, with 15 bases spanning the gap. Germline loops: CDR1 SGHDT, CDR2 YYEEEE.

This clone has a handful of counts. V and J are TRBV4-1 and TRBJ1-3; D call uncertain. Trimming shortened V by 0 bases and J by 4 bases, and 10 bases separated the two germline ends. Germline V CDR1 and CDR2: MGHRA, YSYEKL. CDR3 length equals 15 residues. CDR3 residues: CASSQDRGLGNTIYF. The CDR3 DNA is TGCGCCAGCAGCCAAGATCGGGGTTTGGGAAACACCATATATTTT.

The gene calls are TRBV6-2 or TRBV6-3 and TRBJ2-7, with D perhaps matching TRBD2 (5 bases). Germline CDR1 MNHEY, CDR2 SVGEGT. The CDR3 runs 14 residues. V was cut by 5 bases and J by 2 bases, with 13 bases left in between. CDR3 in amino acids: CASSRETGTYEQYF. The CDR3 nucleotides read TGTGCCAGCAGTAGAGAGACGGGGACCTACGAGCAGTACTTC.

This chain links TRBV4-1 with TRBJ1-5, with 12 bases aligning to TRBD1. The germline V gene has CDR1 MGHRA and CDR2 YSYEKL. The V gene end was trimmed by 3 bases and the J gene end by 2 bases; junction bases not matched to a gene: 11. The CDR3 extends over 19 amino acids. Here the CDR3 DNA reads TGCGCCAGCAGCCACCGTGCGGGACAGGGGGCGCCGGGCAATCAGCCCCAGCATTTT. It encodes CASSHRAGQGAPGNQPQHF.